A selection of T cell receptor beta chains follows, all from one sample in a study of cytomegalovirus exposure and HLA in healthy donors. The assay was immunoSEQ multiplex PCR, and TCRdb's table has in-frame clones only and misses some. Found here are fewer than 120,000 clones, 76% of them singletons; the top ten hold roughly an eighth. The sequencing sample was made of PBMCs. The receptors here all came from a man aged 25-45 years in good health and CMV-seropositive. Each CDR3 is given with its conserved first and last residue. Fields, in order: CDR3 protein, CDR3 DNA, clone size, V gene, J gene, D gene, CDR3 length. A D gene is named only where the DNA matches it firmly. Rows may omit the clone size; those that give it use once, few, many or a size class.

CASSATRQGGETQYF	TGTGCCAGCAGCGCCACACGACAGGGTGGGGAGACCCAGTACTTC	.	TRBV7-2	TRBJ2-5	TRBD1	15
CASSRNRADYGYTF	TGTGCCAGCAGCCGGAACAGGGCCGACTATGGCTACACCTTC	.	TRBV14	TRBJ1-2	.	14
CASTGTGTDTQYF	TGTGCCAGCACCGGGACAGGGACAGATACGCAGTATTTT	.	TRBV6-5	TRBJ2-3	TRBD1	13
CASSQDNGQRNQPQHF	TGCGCCAGCAGCCAAGATAACGGACAGCGCAATCAGCCCCAGCATTTT	.	TRBV4-3	TRBJ1-5	.	16
CASSGKSGVGVNEQFF	TGTGCCAGCAGCGGGAAGTCAGGGGTAGGTGTGAATGAGCAGTTCTTC	.	TRBV11-3	TRBJ2-1	.	16
CASSGPGQGGTEAFF	TGCGCCAGCAGTGGACCGGGACAGGGCGGCACTGAAGCTTTCTTT	.	TRBV10-1	TRBJ1-1	TRBD1	15
CASSGQGAYEQYF	TGCGCCAGCAGTGGGCAGGGCGCCTACGAGCAGTACTTC	.	TRBV10-2	TRBJ2-7	.	13
CASSPHGAGRGEKLFF	TGTGCCAGCAGCCCCCACGGCGCGGGGCGAGGTGAAAAACTGTTTTTT	.	TRBV11-2	TRBJ1-4	.	16
CASSLGVRANTEAFF	TGTGCCAGCAGCTTAGGCGTCAGGGCGAACACTGAAGCTTTCTTT	.	TRBV7-9	TRBJ1-1	.	15
CASSYSGGTQETQYF	TGTGCCAGCAGTTACTCCGGGGGAACCCAAGAGACCCAGTACTTC	.	TRBV6-5	TRBJ2-5	.	15
CASMTGSLGNSPLHF	TGTGCCAGCATGACAGGGTCGTTAGGGAATTCACCCCTCCACTTT	few	TRBV6-1	TRBJ1-6	TRBD1	15
CASSLVTLSSYNEQFF	TGTGCCAGCAGCTTAGTCACCCTCAGCTCCTACAATGAGCAGTTCTTC	.	TRBV7-2	TRBJ2-1	.	16
CASSSRQGKGNEQFF	TGTGCCAGCAGCTCCCGACAGGGGAAGGGCAATGAGCAGTTCTTC	.	TRBV7-9	TRBJ2-1	TRBD1	15
CASSEPLSLQGAIGMNTEAFF	TGCGCCAGCAGTGAGCCGTTGTCCCTTCAGGGGGCGATCGGGATGAACACTGAAGCTTTCTTT	.	TRBV10-2	TRBJ1-1	TRBD1	21
CASSQDSDRGNQPQHF	TGCGCCAGCAGCCAAGATTCTGACAGGGGAAATCAGCCCCAGCATTTT	.	TRBV4-3	TRBJ1-5	TRBD1	16
CASSPIGTSGRETQYF	TGTGCCAGCAGCCCCATCGGGACTAGCGGGAGGGAGACCCAGTACTTC	few	TRBV5-6	TRBJ2-5	TRBD2	16
CASSQASARGNQPQHF	TGCGCCAGCAGCCAAGCAAGCGCAAGGGGGAACCAGCCCCAGCATTTT	.	TRBV4-1	TRBJ1-5	.	16
CASSLAGDRVYEQYF	TGTGCCAGCAGCCTCGCGGGGGACAGGGTTTACGAGCAGTACTTC	few	TRBV7-2	TRBJ2-7	TRBD1	15
CASRITSTNYEQYF	TGTGCCAGTAGGATAACTAGCACGAACTACGAGCAGTACTTC	few	TRBV19	TRBJ2-7	.	14
CASSPGLHYNEQFF	TGTGCCAGCAGTCCGGGACTCCACTACAATGAGCAGTTCTTC	few	TRBV27	TRBJ2-1	.	14
CASSPRGREQYF	TGTGCCAGCAGCCCCAGGGGGCGCGAGCAGTACTTC	once	TRBV7-2	TRBJ2-7	TRBD1	12
CASSVEPNQPQHF	TGTGCCAGCAGCGTAGAGCCGAATCAGCCCCAGCATTTT	.	TRBV9	TRBJ1-5	.	13
CASSSPGGSYEQYF	TGTGCCAGCAGTTCCCCAGGGGGCTCCTACGAGCAGTACTTC	.	TRBV7-9	TRBJ2-7	TRBD1	14
CASSLALTSGGVNEQFF	TGTGCCAGCAGCTTAGCGTTGACTAGCGGGGGGGTCAATGAGCAGTTCTTC	.	TRBV7-2	TRBJ2-1	TRBD2	17
CASSSGTDAFF	TGTGCCAGTAGTTCCGGGACAGACGCTTTCTTT	.	TRBV19	TRBJ1-1	TRBD1	11
CASSKALETGERGAVSNEQFF	TGTGCCAGCAGCAAAGCGCTGGAGACAGGGGAACGGGGGGCCGTATCGAATGAGCAGTTCTTC	once	TRBV21-1	TRBJ2-1	.	21
CASSLVRSGTQYF	TGTGCCAGCAGCTTGGTGCGTTCCGGTACCCAGTACTTC	.	TRBV5-6	TRBJ2-5	.	13
CASSLAGGVDEQFF	TGTGCCAGCAGCTTAGCTGGCGGCGTGGATGAGCAGTTCTTC	.	TRBV7-9	TRBJ2-1	.	14
CASSLGSTGDGNEKLFF	TGTGCCAGCAGCTTAGGCTCCACGGGGGACGGAAATGAAAAACTGTTTTTT	.	TRBV11-2	TRBJ1-4	.	17
CASSLRGGPYSNQPQHF	TGTGCCAGCAGCTTAAGAGGGGGCCCTTATAGCAATCAGCCCCAGCATTTT	.	TRBV7-2	TRBJ1-5	TRBD1	17
CASSALTGVEGYTF	TGTGCCAGCAGCGCGCTAACAGGGGTAGAAGGCTACACCTTC	.	TRBV11-2	TRBJ1-2	TRBD1	14
CASSIAPDTGELFF	TGTGCCAGTAGTATCGCGCCGGACACCGGGGAGCTGTTTTTT	few	TRBV19	TRBJ2-2	.	14
CASSLAGEEVYF	TGTGCCAGCAGCTTAGCCGGGGAGGAGGTGTACTTC	few	TRBV7-9	TRBJ2-7	.	12
CASSLEFSDYEQYF	TGTGCCAGCAGCTTGGAGTTCAGCGACTACGAGCAGTACTTC	.	TRBV5-6	TRBJ2-7	.	14
CASRGQGTAGELFF	TGTGCCAGCAGGGGACAGGGGACGGCCGGGGAGCTGTTTTTT	.	TRBV7-2	TRBJ2-2	TRBD1	14
CASSYSAGWSEKLFF	TGTGCCAGCAGTTACTCGGCAGGGTGGAGTGAAAAACTGTTTTTT	.	TRBV6-6	TRBJ1-4	.	15
CSVEGRAGGTEAFF	TGCAGCGTTGAAGGACGGGCCGGGGGCACTGAAGCTTTCTTT	.	TRBV29-1	TRBJ1-1	.	14
CASSWGTIRETQYF	TGCGCCAGCAGCTGGGGGACTATAAGGGAGACCCAGTACTTC	.	TRBV5-1	TRBJ2-5	TRBD2	14
CASSLDRYPYNEQFF	TGTGCCAGCAGCTTAGACAGGTACCCCTACAATGAGCAGTTCTTC	.	TRBV11-2	TRBJ2-1	.	15
CASSTPDTPLGDEQFF	TGTGCCAGCAGCACACCGGACACCCCCCTGGGCGATGAGCAGTTCTTC	.	TRBV9	TRBJ2-1	.	16
CASSPGQGGQPQHF	TGTGCCAGTAGCCCCGGACAGGGCGGTCAGCCCCAGCATTTT	few	TRBV19	TRBJ1-5	TRBD1	14
CASSSTSGGHSSTDTQYF	TGTGCCAGCAGCTCGACTAGCGGGGGGCACTCTAGCACAGATACGCAGTATTTT	.	TRBV9	TRBJ2-3	TRBD2	18
CASTYQYVGTGHTGELFF	TGCGCCAGCACCTACCAGTATGTGGGGACAGGACACACCGGGGAGCTGTTTTTT	.	TRBV4-3	TRBJ2-2	TRBD1	18
CASSLEGAGETQYF	TGTGCCAGCAGTTTAGAGGGGGCGGGGGAGACCCAGTACTTC	.	TRBV27	TRBJ2-5	.	14
CASSIRDTPTDTQYF	TGTGCCAGCAGTATCAGGGACACCCCCACAGATACGCAGTATTTT	.	TRBV6-1	TRBJ2-3	.	15
CASSPPGQGPYEQYF	TGTGCCAGCAGCCCTCCGGGACAGGGACCGTACGAGCAGTACTTC	.	TRBV7-8	TRBJ2-7	TRBD1	15